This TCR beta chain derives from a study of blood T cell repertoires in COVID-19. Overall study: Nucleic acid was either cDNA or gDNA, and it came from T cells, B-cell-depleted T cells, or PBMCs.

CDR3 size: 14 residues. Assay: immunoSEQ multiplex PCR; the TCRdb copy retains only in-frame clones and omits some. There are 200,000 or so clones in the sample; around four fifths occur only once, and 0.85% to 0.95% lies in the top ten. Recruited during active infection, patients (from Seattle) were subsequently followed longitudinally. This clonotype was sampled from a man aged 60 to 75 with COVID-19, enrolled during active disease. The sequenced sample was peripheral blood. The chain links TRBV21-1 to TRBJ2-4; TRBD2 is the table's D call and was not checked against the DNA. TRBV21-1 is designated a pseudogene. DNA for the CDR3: TGTGCCAGCAGCAAAAGATCGGGTAGTAACATTCAGTACTTC. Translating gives CASSKRSGSNIQYF.